This entry lists 25 T cell receptor beta chains sequenced from one sample in a study of sequential checkpoint blockade in melanoma. Profiled with immunoSEQ multiplex PCR; TCRdb holds only in-frame clones, not every one. The data show roughly 5,400 clones, more than 15% seen once. Described treatment: randomized to nivolumab then ipilimumab (arm A) or the reverse (arm B). The sample consisted of tumor tissue (inferred from file names), taken from a patient given nivolumab and ipilimumab in sequence. Every receptor here comes from a human donor with melanoma.

In its sample, this clone was seen a few times. The J gene is TRBJ2-2, the V gene TRBV6-8; 9 bases agree with TRBD1. The CDR3 totals 16 residues. With 10 bases clipped from V and 7 bases from J, the junction kept 16 bases outside the gene matches. The germline CDR1 and CDR2 sequences are MNHGY and SAAAGT. For the CDR3, the DNA is TGTGCCATCTCCCTTCCGGGACAGGGTAGAGGCGGGGAGCTGTTTTTT. This translates into CAISLPGQGRGGELFF.

This rearrangement joins TRBV25-1 to TRBJ1-4, with 8 positions matching TRBD1. CDR3 length: 16 residues. The V gene's germline CDR1 is MGHDK and CDR2 SYGVNS. V trimming: 3 bases; J trimming: 3 bases; junction bases outside the gene matches: 6. The CDR3 DNA reads as TGTGCCAGCAGTGACCAGACAGGGGTATCTAATGAAAAACTGTTTTTT. Translated: CASSDQTGVSNEKLFF.

In its sample, this clone was seen a few times. The rearrangement joins TRBV25-1 to TRBJ1-1, with 9 bases identical to TRBD1. V gave up 11 bases and J gave up 1 base; unmatched junction bases: 8. This CDR3 has 14 amino acids. The germline V gene has CDR1 MGHDK and CDR2 SYGVNS. CDR3 sequence reads: CASRTGVRNTEAFF. In nucleotides, the CDR3 is TGTGCCTCGCGGACAGGGGTAAGGAACACTGAAGCTTTCTTT.

The chain uses TRBV14 and TRBJ1-5; D ambiguous. Trimming pared 4 bases from V and 6 bases from J, leaving 10 bases between. CDR3 length: 13 amino acids. Germline assignment: CDR1 SGHDN and CDR2 FVKESK. The CDR3 sequence: CASSPRLGQPQHF. The CDR3 coding sequence is TGTGCCAGCAGCCCTAGATTAGGTCAGCCCCAGCATTTT. Using reference TRBV14 and TRBJ1-5 for the parts outside the CDR3, the full variable domain is EAGVTQFPSHSVIEKGQTVTLRCDPISGHDNLYWYRRVMGKEIKFLLHFVKESKQDESGMPNNRFLAERTGGTYSTLKVQPAELEDSGVYFCASSPRLGQPQHFGDGTRLSIL.

This clone is labeled as medium-sized. This sequence joins TRBV6-1 and TRBJ2-3; 7 nucleotides agree with TRBD2. The CDR3 extends over 16 amino acids. CDR1 and CDR2 (germline): MNHNS, SASEGT. Trimming at V came to 1 base and at J to 0 bases, leaving 4 bases not matched to a gene. The CDR3 loop is CASSEDMGGSTDTQYF. For the CDR3, the DNA is TGTGCCAGCAGTGAAGATATGGGGGGGAGCACAGATACGCAGTATTTT.

Only a few counts were recorded for this clone. The rearrangement uses TRBV6-8 and TRBJ2-1; 8 nucleotides align to TRBD2. J gave up 4 bases and V 6 bases, and 11 bases lay outside the gene matches. Germline CDR1 MNHGY, CDR2 SAAAGT. The CDR3 is 16 amino acids. CDR3 nucleotide sequence: TGTGCCAGCAGCGTTACTGCGCGGGGGGCTTACAATGAGCAGTTCTTC. It specifies CASSVTARGAYNEQFF.

This clone was detected only a few times. Its ends do not fully match the called genes, so a read error is possible. The chain joins TRBV2 to TRBJ1-4; no definite D call. The CDR3 contains 12 residues. Germline CDR1 reads SNHLY; CDR2 reads FYNNEI. This CDR3 is CASSEATVKLFF. The CDR3 DNA sequence: TGTGCCAGCAGCGAAGCCACGGTCAAACTGTTTTTT.

This clone was detected only a few times. The chain couples TRBV28 to TRBJ2-7; tentative D call: TRBD1 (6 bases). Germline V gene sequence: CDR1 MDHEN, CDR2 SYDVKM. The CDR3 has 15 residues. V shed 3 bases and J shed 0 bases, with 12 bases lying between them. CDR3 sequence (DNA): TGTGCCAGCAGTTTTACCCCGGACAGCTCCTACGAGCAGTACTTC. Translating it yields CASSFTPDSSYEQYF.

This clone has just a few counts. The J gene is TRBJ2-1, the V gene TRBV14, with 11 bases lining up with TRBD2. Looked up from germline, CDR1 is SGHDN and CDR2 is FVKESK. The V segment lost 4 bases and the J segment 5 bases; nucleotides outside the gene matches: 16. The CDR3 is made up of 19 amino acids. CDR3 sequence: CASSPPGLAGGRQDNEQFF. The CDR3 DNA reads TGTGCCAGCAGCCCGCCCGGGCTAGCGGGGGGCCGCCAAGACAATGAGCAGTTCTTC.

This clone was seen a few times. The CDR3 coding sequence is TGCGCCAGCGCGGATGGGTACTCTGGGGCCAACGTCCTGACTTTC. Its protein is CASADGYSGANVLTF. The chain couples TRBV5-1 to TRBJ2-6; D call uncertain. The CDR3 has 15 residues. Germline V CDR1 and CDR2: SGHRS, YFSETQ. Between the trimmed V and J ends, which lost 7 bases and 0 bases, there was a span of 11 bases.

The rearrangement links TRBV6-8 to TRBJ2-2; D may be TRBD1 (6 bases). V was pared by 5 bases and J by 2 bases, with 12 bases between. The length of the CDR3 is 15 residues. The germline V gene encodes CDR1 MNHGY and CDR2 SAAAGT. CDR3 residues: CASSRGTHNTGELFF. The CDR3 DNA reads as TGTGCCAGCAGTAGAGGGACACATAACACCGGGGAGCTGTTTTTT.

This sequence joins TRBV11-3 and TRBJ2-7; D possibly corresponds to TRBD1 (5 bases). Trimming cost V 2 bases and J 2 bases, with 10 bases left between them. The germline CDR1 and CDR2 sequences are SGHNT and YENEEA. This CDR3 is built from 14 residues. The CDR3 DNA follows: TGTGCCAGCAGCTTACCGGACAAAACCTACGAGCAGTACTTC. Protein: CASSLPDKTYEQYF.

The chain recombines TRBV6-8 with TRBJ2-1; D gene unclear. The V and J ends lost 5 bases and 2 bases respectively, with 10 bases between them. This CDR3 region has 14 residues. Germline V gives CDR1 MNHGY, CDR2 SAAAGT. The CDR3 spells CASSEDGAYNEQFF. As DNA, the CDR3 is TGTGCCAGCAGTGAGGACGGTGCCTACAATGAGCAGTTCTTC.

V and J are TRBV6-8 and TRBJ1-5; D call uncertain. CDR1 and CDR2 from the germline V gene are MNHGY and SAAAGT. Trimming left V 6 bases short and J 4 bases short, with 16 bases between. The CDR3 consists of 15 residues. CDR3 DNA sequence: TGTGCCAGCAGAAGGTCCGGCTCAAGTAATCAGCCCCAGCATTTT. Protein sequence: CASRRSGSSNQPQHF.

This clone occurred a few times. This chain links TRBV6-8 with TRBJ1-2; D is uncertain. The V and J ends lost 6 bases and 4 bases respectively, with 15 bases between them. Germline CDR1 reads MNHGY; CDR2 reads SAAAGT. The CDR3 runs 14 residues. CDR3 bases: TGTGCCAGCAGCGCCGGACCGATAACCTATGGCTACACCTTC. This translates into CASSAGPITYGYTF.

V and J are TRBV6-8 and TRBJ1-6; D perhaps matches TRBD1 (6 bases). V was cut by 5 bases and J by 8 bases, with 13 bases left in between. The CDR3 covers 14 residues. Per germline, CDR1 MNHGY and CDR2 SAAAGT. The CDR3 nucleotides are TGTGCCAGCAGTCCACAGGGAATCCATTCACCCCTCCACTTT. Protein product: CASSPQGIHSPLHF.

The CDR3 DNA is TGCAGCTCCGGTGGGGGCTCTGACGGTAACTATGGCTACACCTTC. Translation: CSSGGGSDGNYGYTF. The chain combines TRBV29-1 with TRBJ1-2; the D gene is possibly TRBD1 (6 bases). CDR1 is SQVTM, CDR2 ANQGSEA, per germline. This CDR3 has 15 amino acids. Trimming stripped 8 bases from V and 1 base from J, with 20 bases between.

This clone was counted between two and nine times. This rearrangement joins TRBV11-3 to TRBJ1-6; TRBD1 matches at 10 bases. Germline CDR1 and CDR2: SGHNT and YENEEA. Losses at the gene ends were 4 bases for V and 5 bases for J; bases not matched to a gene: 5. The CDR3 runs 16 residues. The CDR3: CASSWSGTGDNSPLHF. The CDR3 DNA reads as TGTGCCAGCAGCTGGTCCGGGACAGGGGATAATTCACCCCTCCACTTT.

This clone was picked up a small number of times. The J gene is TRBJ2-2, the V gene TRBV30, with D perhaps assigned TRBD1 or TRBD2 (5 bases each). The length of the CDR3 is 14 residues. V shed 4 bases and J shed 5 bases, with 14 bases lying between them. CDR1 and CDR2 from the germline V gene are GTSNPN and SVGIG (reference sequence). CDR3 in DNA: TGTGCCTGGAAAAGCGGACAACAAACCGGGGAGCTGTTTTTT. Translated, it gives CAWKSGQQTGELFF.

This clone was recorded a few times. The V and J genes are TRBV7-7 and TRBJ2-7, with a possible D match to TRBD2 (5 bases). Germline CDR1 is SSHAT and CDR2 is FNYEAQ (reference sequence). This CDR3 is built from 14 residues. Trimming took off 5 bases at V and 3 bases at J, with 14 bases between the two ends. CDR3 region: CASSQLERSYEQYF. The DNA for the CDR3 is TGTGCCAGCAGCCAACTAGAGAGGAGCTACGAGCAGTACTTC. Full variable domain (outside the CDR3, taken from reference TRBV7-7 and TRBJ2-7): GAGVSQSPRYKVTKRGQDVTLRCDPISSHATLYWYQQALGQGPEFLTYFNYEAQPDKSGLPSDRFSAERPEGSISTLTIQRTEQRDSAMYRCASSQLERSYEQYFGPGTRLTVT.

This clone is deemed medium-sized. The rearrangement links TRBV6-8 to TRBJ2-2; the D is unclear. The germline V gene has CDR1 MNHGY and CDR2 SAAAGT. The CDR3 covers 16 residues. V lost 2 bases and J lost 6, with 16 bases in between. The CDR3 protein is CASSYNKDDWSGELFF. CDR3 in DNA: TGTGCCAGCAGTTACAATAAGGACGATTGGTCCGGGGAGCTGTTTTTT.

The sample holds many counts of this clone. Different DNA sequences within this sample yield the same CDR3. This sequence joins TRBV11-3 and TRBJ2-1; unclear D gene. CDR3 length: 14 amino acids. CDR1 SGHNT and CDR2 YENEEA come from the germline V gene. With 2 bases removed from V and 1 base from J, the gap between germline ends came to 6 bases. The CDR3 here is CASSLTPSYNEQFF. In DNA, the CDR3 is TGTGCCAGCAGCTTAACGCCTTCCTACAATGAGCAGTTCTTC. The whole variable domain, remainder taken from reference TRBV11-3 and TRBJ2-1, is EAGVVQSPRYKIIEKKQPVAFWCNPISGHNTLYWYLQNLGQGPELLIRYENEEAVDDSQLPKDRFSAERLKGVDSTLKIQPAELGDSAVYLCASSLTPSYNEQFFGPGTRLTVL.

The chain couples TRBV6-8 to TRBJ2-1; D might be TRBD1 (6 bases). This CDR3 is built from 15 residues. Germline V gives CDR1 MNHGY, CDR2 SAAAGT. Trimming left V 4 bases short and J 6 bases short, with 16 bases between. The CDR3, as DNA: TGTGCCAGCAGTTTGGGACAACTTGGGGGCAATGAGCAGTTCTTC. Amino acid sequence: CASSLGQLGGNEQFF.

This clone is judged medium-sized. The same CDR3 can be traced to other DNA sequences in this sample. V and J are TRBV28 and TRBJ1-1; D is unclear. This CDR3 has 13 residues. The germline V gene has CDR1 MDHEN and CDR2 SYDVKM. Trimming took 1 base from V and 2 from J, leaving 5 bases between them. Here the CDR3 reads CASSLFGNTEAFF. The CDR3 DNA reads as TGTGCCAGCAGTTTATTCGGAAACACTGAAGCTTTCTTT.

The genes are TRBV5-1 and TRBJ2-1; 8 positions match TRBD1. The V gene end was trimmed by 3 bases and the J gene end by 8 bases; junction bases not matched to a gene: 7. The CDR3 runs 14 residues. The V gene's germline CDR1 is SGHRS and CDR2 YFSETQ. CDR3 residues: CASSSRGQVDEQFF. DNA of the CDR3: TGCGCCAGCAGCTCCAGGGGGCAGGTCGATGAGCAGTTCTTC.